This T cell receptor (beta chain) derives from a study of blood T cell repertoires in COVID-19. Background on the study: Specimens from acute and convalescent COVID-19 originated in the United States, Italy and Spain. Sources were T cells, B-cell-depleted T cells, or PBMCs; the material itself was cDNA or gDNA.

How the authors handled the data: Using reference gene primer amplification, nucleated cell counts were estimated. Assay used: immunoSEQ multiplex PCR; TCRdb lists only in-frame clones, some missing. The V and J calls and clone size are taken from that table; D and trimming were inferred from the DNA. The data contain hundreds of thousands of clones, about 89% of them singletons. CDR1 SGHVS and CDR2 FQNEAQ come from the germline V gene. Trimming pared 0 bases from V and 6 bases from J, leaving 9 bases between. This CDR3 region has 14 residues. This rearrangement joins TRBV7-8 to TRBJ1-5; D call uncertain. Sequenced material: peripheral blood. This receptor was taken from a man aged 40-50 years with acute or convalescent COVID-19. CDR3 nucleotides: TGTGCCAGCAGCTTAGCAGGGAGAGGTCAGCCCCAGCATTTT. Translated: CASSLAGRGQPQHF.